These 31 T cell receptor beta chains originate from one sample sequenced in a study of radiation and T cells in renal cell carcinoma. Profiled with immunoSEQ multiplex PCR; TCRdb holds only in-frame clones, not every one. Of about 95,000 clones in the sample, around nine tenths were seen once. Time point reported: baseline pretreatment blood. Documented treatment: 15 Gy SBRT to primary tumor, nephrectomy 4 weeks later. This material consisted of blood, taken from a patient whose treatment included radiotherapy and nephrectomy. The receptors shown here come from a man aged 45 to 65 with renal cell carcinoma.

This clone appeared once. The chain is built from TRBV19 and TRBJ2-1, with D tentatively TRBD1 (7 bases). With 4 bases removed from V and 3 bases from J, the gap between germline ends came to 13 bases. In germline, CDR1 is LNHDA, CDR2 SQIVND (reference sequence). This CDR3 is built from 15 residues. CDR3 in amino acids: CASSSGTVDYNEQFF. CDR3 coding DNA: TGTGCCAGTAGTAGCGGGACAGTAGACTACAATGAGCAGTTCTTC.

The rearrangement joins TRBV28 to TRBJ1-2; D remains ambiguous. The germline V gene encodes CDR1 MDHEN and CDR2 SYDVKM. The CDR3 length is 13 residues. The V end was cut by 5 bases, the J end by 1 base, with 8 bases between. The CDR3 region is CASSPRLNYGYTF. The CDR3 DNA is TGTGCCAGCAGTCCCAGACTTAACTATGGCTACACCTTC.

The rearrangement links TRBV7-3 to TRBJ1-5, with unresolved D. Looked up from germline, CDR1 is SGHTA and CDR2 is FQGTGA. V lost 1 base and J 1 base, leaving 2 bases between the germline ends. CDR3 size: 13 residues. The CDR3 region is CASSLSSNQPQHF. In nucleotides, the CDR3 is TGTGCCAGCAGCTTAAGCAGCAATCAGCCCCAGCATTTT.

This chain uses TRBV28 with TRBJ2-7; a possible D gene is TRBD2 (5 bases). Trimming stripped 3 bases from V and 5 bases from J, with 14 bases between. There are 14 residues in the CDR3. CDR1 MDHEN and CDR2 SYDVKM come from the germline V gene. The CDR3 nucleotides are TGTGCCAGCAGTTTCCCGAGGGATCGGGACGAGCAGTACTTC. It yields the protein CASSFPRDRDEQYF.

This chain uses TRBV29-1 with TRBJ2-4; D is ambiguous. The CDR3 is 15 amino acids. Trimming took 1 base from V and 4 from J, leaving 14 bases between them. Germline V gene data show CDR1 as SQVTM and CDR2 as ANQGSEA. This CDR3 reads CSVEGEIWGKNIQYF. The CDR3 bases are TGCAGCGTTGAAGGGGAAATTTGGGGTAAAAACATTCAGTACTTC.

The V call is TRBV7-8, the J call TRBJ1-1; no reliable D call. Trimming cost V 6 bases and J 0 bases, with 14 bases left between them. Germline V lookup: CDR1 SGHVS, CDR2 FQNEAQ. CDR3 length: 15 residues. CDR3 protein: CASRPLGRMNTEAFF. CDR3 nucleotides: TGTGCCAGCAGACCTTTGGGGAGAATGAACACTGAAGCTTTCTTT.

The rearrangement uses TRBV28 and TRBJ2-5, with D hard to call. The germline CDR1 and CDR2 sequences are MDHEN and SYDVKM. V shed 6 bases and J shed 2 bases, with 7 bases lying between them. The CDR3 is 12 residues long. Here the CDR3 reads CASSRPQETQYF. The CDR3 region has the DNA TGTGCCAGCAGCCGGCCGCAAGAGACCCAGTACTTC.

This clone showed up just a few times. The chain combines TRBV4-2 with TRBJ2-5, with D perhaps matching TRBD2 (5 bases). The V end lost 4 bases, the J end lost 1 base, and 10 bases lay between the germline ends. From germline, CDR1 is LGHNA and CDR2 YNFKEQ. The CDR3 totals 14 residues. The CDR3 loop reads CASSLFAGQETQYF. CDR3 bases: TGTGCCAGCAGCCTTTTTGCGGGCCAAGAGACCCAGTACTTC.

The V call is TRBV28, the J call TRBJ1-5, with D perhaps matching TRBD1 (5 bases). V lost 3 bases and J 0 bases, leaving 9 bases between the germline ends. This CDR3 region has 15 residues. The germline gives CDR1 MDHEN, CDR2 SYDVKM. This chain's CDR3 is CASSFPGYSNQPQHF. The CDR3 bases are TGTGCCAGCAGTTTCCCAGGGTATAGCAATCAGCCCCAGCATTTT. Full variable domain (remainder filled in from reference TRBV28 and TRBJ1-5): DVKVTQSSRYLVKRTGEKVFLECVQDMDHENMFWYRQDPGLGLRLIYFSYDVKMKEKGDIPEGYSVSREKKERFSLILESASTNQTSMYLCASSFPGYSNQPQHFGDGTRLSIL.

The sample holds one count of this clone. This chain connects TRBV28 to TRBJ2-7, with 7 bases fitting TRBD1. V was pared by 4 bases and J by 8 bases, with 11 bases of the junction left unmatched. This CDR3 has 14 amino acids. Germline V gene sequence: CDR1 MDHEN, CDR2 SYDVKM. Written as DNA, the CDR3 is TGTGCCAGCAGTTACCCCGGGGACAGCCGGAAGCAGTACTTC. Amino acids: CASSYPGDSRKQYF.

The rearrangement joins TRBV5-1 to TRBJ2-5, with D uncertain. Trimming pared 5 bases from V and 2 bases from J, leaving 10 bases between. This CDR3 comprises 13 residues. Germline CDR1 is SGHRS and CDR2 is YFSETQ. CDR3 protein: CASRTVGQETQYF. In DNA form, the CDR3 reads TGCGCCAGCAGAACGGTGGGGCAAGAGACCCAGTACTTC.

The chain couples TRBV18 to TRBJ2-1, with 8 bases matching TRBD2. Germline values: CDR1 KGHSH, CDR2 LQKENI. The CDR3 length is 18 residues. With 4 bases clipped from V and 3 bases from J, the junction kept 14 bases outside the gene matches. The CDR3 DNA is TGTGCCAGCTCACGAGAGTCGGCGGGAGGCTATCTCTACAATGAGCAGTTCTTC. Amino acids: CASSRESAGGYLYNEQFF.

The V gene is TRBV5-1, the J gene TRBJ2-5; either TRBD1 or TRBD2 may supply D (7 bases each). CDR3 size: 16 residues. Germline V CDR1 and CDR2: SGHRS, YFSETQ. V was pared by 2 bases and J by 2 bases, with 16 bases between. CDR3 amino acids: CASSFRSGGVQETQYF. For the CDR3, the DNA is TGCGCCAGCAGCTTTCGTTCAGGGGGGGTACAAGAGACCCAGTACTTC.

The genes are TRBV5-1 and TRBJ1-6, with D possibly being TRBD1 (5 bases). CDR1 is SGHRS, CDR2 YFSETQ, per germline. The V and J ends lost 0 bases and 7 bases respectively, with 11 bases between them. The CDR3 is 15 residues long. The CDR3 protein is CASSLAGAQNSPLHF. The CDR3 DNA is TGCGCCAGCAGCTTGGCTGGGGCGCAGAATTCACCCCTCCACTTT.

This chain joins TRBV6-6 and TRBJ2-1; 12 bases agree with TRBD2. V lost 0 bases to trimming and J lost 10 bases; unmatched junction nucleotides: 1. CDR1 is MNHNY, CDR2 SVGAGI, per germline (reference sequence). The CDR3 has 14 residues. In nucleotides, the CDR3 is TGTGCCAGCAGTTACTCGACTAGCGGGAGAGAGCAGTTCTTC. This sequence encodes CASSYSTSGREQFF.

This clone was picked up one time. The sample contains more than one DNA sequence encoding this CDR3. The chain links TRBV18 to TRBJ2-7; unclear D gene. Trimming took 0 bases from V and 1 from J, leaving 4 bases between them. This CDR3 has 13 amino acids. CDR1 and CDR2 (germline): KGHSH, LQKENI. The CDR3 spells CASSPPGSYEQYF. The DNA of the CDR3 is TGTGCCAGCTCACCACCCGGATCCTACGAGCAGTACTTC.

This chain connects TRBV2 to TRBJ1-6, with 7 bases identical to TRBD1. The CDR3 runs to 13 residues. CDR1 and CDR2 from the germline V gene are SNHLY and FYNNEI. The J segment lost 8 bases and the V segment lost 6 bases, leaving 4 bases of the junction unmatched. DNA of the CDR3: TGTGCCAGCAGACGAGGACAGGATTCACCCCTCCACTTT. Its protein is CASRRGQDSPLHF.

The chain has TRBV2 and TRBJ2-3; weak D call: TRBD2 (6 bases). The germline gives CDR1 SNHLY, CDR2 FYNNEI. CDR3 length: 13 residues. V was shortened by 4 bases and J by 6 bases, with 11 bases between the two germline ends. In DNA form, the CDR3 reads TGTGCCAGCAGTGCGGGGGTTCCGGATACGCAGTATTTT. Protein: CASSAGVPDTQYF.

The chain's CDR3 is CATAKLGEGLEQFF. Here the CDR3 DNA reads TGTGCCACCGCAAAATTAGGGGAGGGCCTTGAGCAGTTCTTC. The chain joins TRBV27 to TRBJ2-1; 7 bases are a match to TRBD2. The germline V gene has CDR1 MNHEY and CDR2 SMNVEV (reference sequence). The CDR3 covers 14 residues. Trimming cost V 10 bases and J 9 bases; bases outside gene matches: 15.

The chain couples TRBV7-2 to TRBJ1-6; maybe TRBD1 (5 bases). V lost 7 bases and J 9 bases, leaving 16 bases between the germline ends. Germline V lookup: CDR1 SGHTA, CDR2 FQGNSA. This CDR3 has 14 amino acids. The DNA of the CDR3 is TGTGCCAGCAACGTCGGCGCAGGGACTTCACCCCTCCACTTT. Translated: CASNVGAGTSPLHF.

This chain links TRBV5-8 with TRBJ1-5, with D tentatively TRBD1 (5 bases). V was pared by 4 bases and J by 5 bases, with 10 bases between. Germline V gene sequence: CDR1 SGHTS, CDR2 YDEGEE. The CDR3 totals 13 residues. The CDR3 loop is CASSGDRDQPQHF. The CDR3 bases are TGTGCCAGCAGCGGGGACCGAGATCAGCCCCAGCATTTT.

This clone counts as medium-sized. The chain carries TRBV7-9 and TRBJ1-1; D may be TRBD1 (5 bases). Germline assignment: CDR1 SEHNR and CDR2 FQNEAQ (reference sequence). The germline V and J ends were trimmed by 10 bases and 5 bases, with 17 bases remaining between them. This CDR3 spans 13 amino acids. The CDR3 DNA reads as TGTGCCACCGGGACTAAAATGGGGACTGAAGCTTTCTTT. Protein product: CATGTKMGTEAFF.

V usage is TRBV30 and J usage is TRBJ2-5; 11 positions match TRBD2. From germline, CDR1 is GTSNPN and CDR2 SVGIG (reference sequence). The CDR3 consists of 15 residues. V lost 5 bases and J lost 5; bases outside the gene matches: 10. This CDR3 reads CAWALAGGGGETQYF. The CDR3 nucleotides are TGTGCCTGGGCCCTAGCGGGAGGTGGCGGGGAGACCCAGTACTTC.

This clone was recorded only once. This sequence joins TRBV19 and TRBJ2-1; 14 bases are shared with TRBD2. Germline V lookup: CDR1 LNHDA, CDR2 SQIVND (reference sequence). There are 15 residues in the CDR3. J was trimmed by 10 bases and V by 4 bases; bases with no gene match: 6. The CDR3 here is CASSTGLAGAREQFF. In nucleotides, the CDR3 is TGTGCCAGTAGTACGGGACTAGCGGGAGCTCGGGAGCAGTTCTTC.

The J gene is TRBJ2-4, the V gene TRBV30; unclear D gene. The CDR3 is 15 amino acids. From germline, CDR1 is GTSNPN and CDR2 SVGIG (reference sequence). Trimming took 0 bases from V and 0 from J, leaving 9 bases between them. The CDR3 sequence: CAWSVSPLAKNIQYF. The CDR3 DNA reads as TGTGCCTGGAGTGTATCCCCGCTAGCCAAAAACATTCAGTACTTC.

The V call is TRBV5-1, the J call TRBJ2-7; TRBD2 aligns across 10 bases. The V gene's germline CDR1 is SGHRS and CDR2 YFSETQ. The ends lost 0 bases at V and 9 bases at J; junction bases unmatched: 12. The CDR3 has 16 residues. This chain's CDR3 is CASSLDPGLATLGQYF. The CDR3 DNA follows: TGCGCCAGCAGCTTGGATCCGGGACTAGCGACCTTAGGGCAGTACTTC.

The chain employs TRBV28 and TRBJ2-3, with 10 bases lining up with TRBD2. V trimming: 5 bases; J trimming: 4 bases; junction bases outside the gene matches: 9. The CDR3 spans 16 residues. CDR1 and CDR2 from the germline V gene are MDHEN and SYDVKM. The CDR3 nucleotides read TGTGCCAGCAGTCTACCAGCGGGGGGGCGCGCAGATACGCAGTATTTT. Its protein product is CASSLPAGGRADTQYF.

This clone was counted a few times. The chain combines TRBV6-1 with TRBJ1-6, with 10 bases lining up with TRBD1. CDR3 length: 15 amino acids. The V segment lost 10 bases and the J segment 5 bases; nucleotides outside the gene matches: 8. The germline V gene encodes CDR1 MNHNS and CDR2 SASEGT. The DNA of the CDR3 is TGTGCCACCGAGAGGACAGGGGGGAATAATTCACCCCTCCACTTT. Residues: CATERTGGNNSPLHF.

The genes are TRBV28 and TRBJ2-1, with TRBD1 identical over 7 bases. The J segment lost 5 bases and the V segment lost 8 bases, leaving 9 bases of the junction unmatched. The CDR3 has 14 residues. From germline, CDR1 is MDHEN and CDR2 SYDVKM. DNA of the CDR3: TGTGCCAGCGCCCGGGGACAGATAGACAATGAGCAGTTCTTC. Residues: CASARGQIDNEQFF.

The chain has TRBV7-2 and TRBJ1-1; D unresolved. The V gene lost 5 bases and the J gene lost 4 bases, with 17 bases spanning the gap. Germline CDR1 SGHTA, CDR2 FQGNSA. This CDR3 region has 15 residues. The CDR3 nucleotides read TGTGCCAGCAGCCCTACCGATAAACGGGGCACTGAAGCTTTCTTT. Encoded protein: CASSPTDKRGTEAFF.

The chain joins TRBV5-1 to TRBJ1-2; D is ambiguous. The CDR3 sequence is 13 residues long. Trimming stripped 6 bases from V and 2 bases from J, with 11 bases between. Germline-derived CDR1 and CDR2 are SGHRS and YFSETQ. The CDR3 loop reads CASTRSENYGYTF. As DNA, the CDR3 is TGCGCCAGCACCAGATCCGAGAACTATGGCTACACCTTC.